A selection of T cell receptor beta chains follows, all from one sample in a study of T-cell memory formation after mild COVID-19. TCRdb processed the 5' RACE reads anew with MiXCR; each CDR3 protein has one entry. The sample carries over 350,000 distinct CDR3 sequences, 16% recorded once. Sequenced input: PBMCs or a T cell subset sorted from them (not recorded which). These receptors all come from a man aged 18 to 30 who had mild COVID-19 (a few samples of this study predate the infection). Cell type and time point are not known. The CDR3 runs from the conserved cysteine through the conserved F or W. D genes are given only for firm matches. The size entry is marked missing in some rows and otherwise reads once, few, many or a size class.

TRBV20-1,TRBJ1-4,.,.,CSAPRSGGNEKLFF,TGCAGTGCCCCCAGGAGTGGAGGGAATGAAAAACTGTTTTTT
TRBV12-3/TRBV12-4,TRBJ1-6,few,.,CASSYSEVWNSPLHF,TGTGCCAGCAGTTATAGTGAAGTCTGGAATTCACCCCTCCACTTT
TRBV25-1,TRBJ1-6,.,.,CASRDRSSYNSPLHF,TGTGCCAGCAGAGACAGGAGCTCCTATAATTCACCCCTCCACTTT
TRBV9,TRBJ2-3,.,.,CASSVSPAGTDTQYF,TGTGCCAGCAGCGTGTCCCCCGCAGGCACAGATACGCAGTATTTT
TRBV7-9,TRBJ2-3,.,.,CASSSLAGQQYF,TGTGCCAGCAGTTCTCTGGCGGGGCAGCAGTATTTT
TRBV5-6,TRBJ2-2,.,.,CASSFSTWWNTGELFF,TGTGCCAGCAGCTTCTCGACATGGTGGAACACCGGGGAGCTGTTTTTT
TRBV6-5,TRBJ1-3,few,.,CASSYSYSHSGNTIYF,TGTGCCAGCAGTTACTCCTACAGTCACTCTGGAAACACCATATATTTT
TRBV7-7,TRBJ1-4,few,TRBD1,CASSLGAQGATGEKLFF,TGTGCTAGCAGCCTTGGAGCACAGGGGGCGACCGGAGAAAAACTGTTTTTT
TRBV7-2,TRBJ1-1,.,.,CASSPIIRAEAFF,TGTGCCAGCAGCCCGATCATAAGAGCTGAAGCTTTCTTT
TRBV11-2,TRBJ1-5,few,TRBD1,CASSRGGDQPQHF,TGTGCCAGCAGCCGAGGGGGCGATCAGCCCCAGCATTTT
TRBV5-1,TRBJ2-1,.,.,CASSLAGADEQLF,TGCGCCAGCAGCTTAGCCGGGGCGGATGAGCAGTTATTC
TRBV2,TRBJ2-4,.,.,CASSDRGLAKNIQYF,TGTGCCAGCAGTGACCGGGGCCTAGCCAAAAACATTCAGTACTTC
TRBV9,TRBJ2-5,few,.,CASSVEGDTPLQTQYF,TGTGCCAGCAGCGTAGAGGGGGACACCCCGCTACAGACCCAGTACTTC
TRBV19,TRBJ2-3,.,.,CASSLKGLASTDTQYF,TGTGCCAGTAGTTTGAAAGGACTGGCTAGCACAGATACGCAGTATTTT
TRBV10-3,TRBJ2-1,few,.,CAIGAPQFF,TGTGCCATCGGGGCCCCCCAGTTCTTC
TRBV10-1,TRBJ2-4,few,TRBD2,CASSEGLVGRNIQYF,TGCGCCAGCAGTGAGGGACTAGTCGGGCGCAACATTCAGTACTTC
TRBV6-2/TRBV6-3,TRBJ2-2,few,.,CASSYSSAGELFF,TGTGCCAGCAGTTACTCGAGCGCCGGGGAGCTGTTTTTT
TRBV27,TRBJ1-2,.,.,CASQPGAGDYGYTF,TGTGCCAGCCAACCCGGGGCAGGGGACTATGGCTACACCTTC
TRBV12-3/TRBV12-4,TRBJ1-4,many,.,CASSYGEKLFF,TGTGCCAGCAGTTATGGTGAAAAACTGTTTTTT
TRBV7-2,TRBJ2-3,many,.,CASSLGGLSTDTQYF,TGTGCCAGCAGCTTAGGAGGCCTTAGCACAGATACGCAGTATTTT